The 26 T cell receptor beta chains given below trace back to one sample, sequenced in a study of T cell changes during pregnancy in multiple sclerosis. Assay used: immunoSEQ multiplex PCR; TCRdb lists only in-frame clones, some missing. This sample carries approximately 51,000 clones, just over 90% of them seen once, and the ten largest clones take 1.5% to 2%. The sequences come from peripheral blood, collected in the second trimester of pregnancy. The receptor source for this set is a female donor with multiple sclerosis, enrolled in a pregnancy study.

V gene TRBV11-3 combines with J gene TRBJ2-5; 9 bases match TRBD2. J gave up 6 bases and V 3 bases, and 8 bases lay outside the gene matches. The CDR3 runs 15 residues. In germline, CDR1 is SGHNT, CDR2 YENEEA. The CDR3 sequence is CASSLGLSGRQTQYF. For the CDR3, the DNA is TGTGCCAGCAGCTTGGGTCTCAGCGGGAGGCAGACCCAGTACTTC.

This chain connects TRBV9 to TRBJ2-1; TRBD1 matches 7 bases. After removal of 3 bases from V and 4 bases from J, the junction contained 1 base not matched to a gene. Germline V lookup: CDR1 SGDLS, CDR2 YYNGEE. The CDR3 sequence is 13 residues long. Here the CDR3 reads CASSEGQYNEQFF. As DNA, the CDR3 is TGTGCCAGCAGCGAGGGACAGTACAATGAGCAGTTCTTC.

The V call is TRBV6-5, the J call TRBJ2-1; no firm D call. Germline V gene data show CDR1 as MNHEY and CDR2 as SVGAGI. This CDR3 region has 15 residues. The V and J ends lost 6 bases and 7 bases respectively, with 19 bases between them. CDR3 region: CASSLHLTNSNEQFF. Written as DNA, the CDR3 is TGTGCCAGCAGCCTCCACCTGACAAATAGTAATGAGCAGTTCTTC.

V and J are TRBV21-1 and TRBJ2-3; the table's D call TRBD2 went unverified against the DNA. TRBV21-1 corresponds to a pseudogene. The CDR3 sequence is 14 residues long. The CDR3 loop reads CASSPARDSDTQYF. Written as DNA, the CDR3 is TGTGCCAGCAGCCCCGCCCGGGATTCAGATACGCAGTATTTT.

The chain is built from TRBV13 and TRBJ2-1; possibly TRBD1 for D (5 bases). Trimming took 4 bases from V and 11 from J, leaving 12 bases between them. This CDR3 is built from 12 residues. Germline CDR1 is PRHDT and CDR2 is FYEKMQ (reference sequence). CDR3 DNA sequence: TGTGCCAGCAGCTCCGGGCCAGGGAAGCAGTTCTTC. Translated, it gives CASSSGPGKQFF.

The chain recombines TRBV28 with TRBJ1-2; 8 bases are a match to TRBD1. CDR1 and CDR2 from the germline V gene are MDHEN and SYDVKM. V lost 10 bases, J lost 8 bases, and 15 bases stayed unmatched. CDR3 size: 14 residues. This chain's CDR3 is CATRERTGGGGYTF. DNA of the CDR3: TGTGCCACCCGGGAAAGAACAGGGGGGGGCGGCTACACCTTC.

This chain connects TRBV14 to TRBJ2-3; 8 bases map to TRBD1. The CDR3 sequence is 15 residues long. V was clipped by 4 bases and J by 5 bases; unmatched bases: 8. Germline CDR1 and CDR2: SGHDN and FVKESK. The CDR3 nucleotides are TGTGCCAGCAGCCGGCGGACAGGGCGAGAAGATACGCAGTATTTT. Amino acids: CASSRRTGREDTQYF.

This chain uses TRBV27 with TRBJ2-3; possibly TRBD2 for D (5 bases). The CDR3 runs to 13 residues. Per the germline V gene, CDR1 is MNHEY and CDR2 is SMNVEV (reference sequence). V lost 5 bases to trimming and J lost 0 bases, with 6 bases between them. CDR3 DNA: TGTGCCAGCAGTCTAGCTAGCACAGATACGCAGTATTTT. Protein sequence: CASSLASTDTQYF.

This clone was recorded only once. The chain joins TRBV11-3 to TRBJ1-2; D is possibly TRBD1 (5 bases). V shed 1 base and J shed 0 bases, with 18 bases lying between them. There are 18 residues in the CDR3. Germline lookup yields CDR1 SGHNT and CDR2 YENEEA. The CDR3 region is CASSLGDRLKGTNYGYTF. The CDR3 DNA follows: TGTGCCAGCAGCTTAGGCGACAGATTAAAGGGTACTAACTATGGCTACACCTTC.

V gene TRBV7-9 combines with J gene TRBJ1-1; tentative D call: TRBD1 (6 bases). Deletions cut 1 base from V and 4 bases from J, with 10 bases between. This CDR3 is built from 14 residues. The V gene's germline CDR1 is SEHNR and CDR2 FQNEAQ (reference sequence). The CDR3 nucleotides read TGTGCCAGCAGCTTAGGGGTAGGGGGCACTGAAGCTTTCTTT. Translating gives CASSLGVGGTEAFF.

This chain uses TRBV13 with TRBJ2-1; TRBD2 agrees at 13 bases. With V trimmed by 5 bases and J by 9 bases, 13 bases remained unmatched. Germline assignment: CDR1 PRHDT and CDR2 FYEKMQ (reference sequence). The CDR3 extends over 17 amino acids. In nucleotides, the CDR3 is TGTGCCAGCAGCCGAGTCGGTGGACTAGCGGGAGCTGCTGAGCAGTTCTTC. It is translated as CASSRVGGLAGAAEQFF.

This clone was detected only once. The genes are TRBV7-9 and TRBJ2-5; tentative D call: TRBD1 (7 bases). The germline V gene encodes CDR1 SEHNR and CDR2 FQNEAQ (reference sequence). V lost 5 bases and J 5 bases, leaving 18 bases between the germline ends. The CDR3 is made up of 15 amino acids. CDR3 DNA: TGTGCCAGCAGCCCGGTGGAGGGGGCGAGGGAGACCCAGTACTTC. It encodes CASSPVEGARETQYF.

J is TRBJ1-2 and V is TRBV13, with 9 bases matching TRBD1. Germline values: CDR1 PRHDT, CDR2 FYEKMQ (reference sequence). The CDR3 contains 15 residues. Trimming took 2 bases from V and 3 from J; bases not matched to a gene: 4. CDR3 coding DNA: TGTGCCAGCAGCTTAATGGGACAGGGATACTATGGCTACACCTTC. Its protein is CASSLMGQGYYGYTF.

The rearrangement links TRBV6-4 to TRBJ1-2, with 8 bases lining up with TRBD1. CDR1 is MRHNA, CDR2 SNTAGT, per germline. The J segment lost 4 bases and the V segment lost 6 bases, leaving 7 bases of the junction unmatched. The CDR3 loop spans 14 amino acids. The CDR3 reads CASSPGQGGYGYTF. The DNA for the CDR3 is TGTGCCAGCAGCCCCGGACAGGGAGGCTATGGCTACACCTTC.

The rearrangement links TRBV5-4 to TRBJ2-7; 10 bases fit TRBD1. CDR1 is SGHNT, CDR2 YYREEE, per germline (reference sequence). V lost 0 bases to trimming and J lost 1 base; unmatched junction nucleotides: 1. The CDR3 extends over 15 amino acids. In DNA, the CDR3 is TGTGCCAGCAGCTTGGTGGGACAGGGGTCCTACGAGCAGTACTTC. Protein: CASSLVGQGSYEQYF.

This rearrangement joins TRBV6-1 to TRBJ1-1, with a possible D match to TRBD1 (6 bases). Trimming took off 2 bases at V and 5 bases at J, with 12 bases between the two ends. Germline V gene sequence: CDR1 MNHNS, CDR2 SASEGT. The CDR3 consists of 14 residues. This CDR3 reads CASSESGGRTEAFF. DNA for the CDR3: TGTGCCAGCAGTGAATCTGGGGGCAGGACTGAAGCTTTCTTT.

This clone was observed once. The chain uses TRBV9 and TRBJ2-7, with D possibly matching TRBD1 (6 bases). Germline loops: CDR1 SGDLS, CDR2 YYNGEE. The germline V and J ends were trimmed by 3 bases and 6 bases, with 13 bases remaining between them. CDR3 size: 13 residues. As DNA, the CDR3 is TGTGCCAGCAGCGGAATACAGGGCAGCGAGCAGTACTTC. Translating it yields CASSGIQGSEQYF.

The chain couples TRBV6-5 to TRBJ2-7, with D tentatively TRBD1 (6 bases). CDR1 and CDR2 (germline): MNHEY, SVGAGI. There are 14 residues in the CDR3. V shed 2 bases and J shed 2 bases, with 10 bases lying between them. CDR3 coding DNA: TGTGCCAGCAGTTACAGGACAGATCCCTACGAGCAGTACTTC. It specifies CASSYRTDPYEQYF.

This chain uses TRBV18 with TRBJ2-2, with a possible D match to TRBD1 (5 bases). Trimming shortened V by 3 bases and J by 5 bases, and 16 bases separated the two germline ends. The CDR3 extends over 16 amino acids. Germline CDR1 is KGHSH and CDR2 is LQKENI. The CDR3 DNA reads as TGTGCCAGCTCACCCCAGGGATTCGAGATAACCGGGGAGCTGTTTTTT. Its protein is CASSPQGFEITGELFF. Looking up the rest from reference TRBV18 and TRBJ2-2 gives the full variable domain: NAGVMQNPRHLVRRRGQEARLRCSPMKGHSHVYWYRQLPEEGLKFMVYLQKENIIDESGMPKERFSAEFPKEGPSILRIQQVVRGDSAAYFCASSPQGFEITGELFFGEGSRLTVL.

The V gene is TRBV9, the J gene TRBJ2-2; TRBD1 matches at 8 bases. The CDR3 consists of 16 residues. Germline lookup yields CDR1 SGDLS and CDR2 YYNGEE. Trimming at V came to 0 bases and at J to 7 bases, leaving 8 bases not matched to a gene. As DNA, the CDR3 is TGTGCCAGCAGCGTAGATCCACAGGGGGTCAACGGGGAGCTGTTTTTT. This translates into CASSVDPQGVNGELFF.

The gene calls are TRBV19 and TRBJ2-3; D unclear. Germline V gene lookup returns CDR1 LNHDA and CDR2 SQIVND (reference sequence). Trimming cost V 3 bases and J 11 bases, with 15 bases left between them. This CDR3 has 13 amino acids. Here the CDR3 reads CASSILGPSGQYF. CDR3 coding DNA: TGTGCCAGTAGTATTCTTGGTCCCTCGGGGCAGTATTTT.

V usage is TRBV5-4 and J usage is TRBJ2-2, with a possible D match to TRBD2 (5 bases). The V end lost 4 bases, the J end lost 5 bases, and 18 bases lay between the germline ends. Per germline, CDR1 SGHNT and CDR2 YYREEE (reference sequence). This CDR3 region has 16 residues. The CDR3 is CASSPYSGRGTGELFF. The CDR3 DNA is TGTGCCAGCAGCCCCTACTCGGGCCGGGGAACCGGGGAGCTGTTTTTT.

This clone appeared a single time. The chain carries TRBV29-1 and TRBJ2-1, with D hard to call. Germline V lookup: CDR1 SQVTM, CDR2 ANQGSEA. The CDR3 loop spans 13 amino acids. Trimming took 4 bases from V and 0 from J, leaving 7 bases between them. The chain's CDR3 is CSVASASYNEQFF. The CDR3 DNA is TGCAGCGTTGCGAGCGCCTCCTACAATGAGCAGTTCTTC.

V gene TRBV10-3 combines with J gene TRBJ2-3; TRBD2 might be the D (5 bases). The CDR3 has 18 residues. The V and J ends lost 4 bases and 5 bases respectively, with 25 bases between them. Germline CDR1 and CDR2: ENHRY and SYGVKD. The CDR3 sequence is CAISAGVWAQPLEDTQYF. The CDR3 nucleotides are TGTGCCATCAGTGCCGGGGTGTGGGCCCAACCCTTAGAAGATACGCAGTATTTT.

The chain uses TRBV11-3 and TRBJ2-3, with D possibly TRBD1 on 6 matching bases. V was trimmed by 6 bases and J by 4 bases, leaving 26 bases between them. CDR1 is SGHNT, CDR2 YENEEA, per germline. The CDR3 totals 18 residues. The CDR3 protein is CASSKTAWGLVSSDTQYF. The CDR3 DNA follows: TGTGCCAGCAGTAAAACGGCCTGGGGGCTTGTCTCTTCAGATACGCAGTATTTT.

This chain joins TRBV6-4 and TRBJ1-1, with TRBD1 as a possible D gene (6 bases). Germline V gene data show CDR1 as MRHNA and CDR2 as SNTAGT. The ends were cut back, 4 bases at V and 2 bases at J, with 14 bases in the middle. The CDR3 loop spans 15 amino acids. CDR3 bases: TGTGCCAGCAGTGCCTCGACAGGTGATAACACTGAAGCTTTCTTT. Amino acids: CASSASTGDNTEAFF.